This TCR beta chain was retrieved from a study of cytomegalovirus exposure and HLA in healthy donors. CDR3 size: 13 residues. Germline CDR1 reads SGHRS; CDR2 reads YFSETQ. Deletions cut 5 bases from V and 3 bases from J, with 11 bases between. Primers for the PCR totalled 60 Vbeta and 13 Jbeta. TCRdb keeps only in-frame clones here, not all; method: immunoSEQ multiplex PCR. The table records 150,000 to 200,000 clones, under 80% of them present only once. The sequenced material came from PBMCs. The receptor was derived from a female donor in good health and CMV-seronegative. The chain employs TRBV5-1 and TRBJ2-5; tentatively, D is TRBD2 (5 bases). The CDR3 sequence: CASRTGNKETQYF. CDR3 nucleotides: TGCGCCAGCAGAACCGGGAACAAAGAGACCCAGTACTTC.